Presented here are 16 T cell receptor beta chains from one specimen sequenced in a study of shared clonotypes between healthy human individuals (dated by TCRdb to between 2020 and 2021). Library creation used the immunoSEQ multiplex PCR assay. Imported from immuneACCESS, the table was reduced by TCRdb to in-frame sequences with V and J called. These copies leave out some clones; in studies compared against another copy, an unresolved V gene accounts for under half, and the cause of the remainder is not known. The sample profile shows around 990,000 clones; approximately 77% of them were found once. In total, the top ten clones hold roughly 0.9% of the sample. Sequencing was done on a sample of memory CD4+ T cells from PBMCs. The cell subset or site label for this specimen denotes: CD45RA-negative fraction. Receptors originate from a man in his late teens or twenties in good health. Some clones in this sample may be carry-over from other donors' samples.

This rearrangement joins TRBV10-2 to TRBJ1-2; 11 bases match TRBD1. This CDR3 has 14 amino acids. The germline gives CDR1 WSHSY, CDR2 SAAADI. Trimming at V came to 8 bases and at J to 2 bases, leaving 4 bases not matched to a gene. CDR3 region: CASAGQGANYGYTF. In nucleotides, the CDR3 is TGCGCCAGCGCTGGACAGGGGGCGAACTATGGCTACACCTTC.

V gene TRBV19 combines with J gene TRBJ2-7, with 9 bases aligning to TRBD1. The ends lost 4 bases at V and 3 bases at J; junction bases unmatched: 10. The germline V gene encodes CDR1 LNHDA and CDR2 SQIVND (reference sequence). The CDR3 covers 16 residues. CDR3 in DNA: TGTGCCAGTAGTACCCTCCCGGGACAGGGTGTCTACGAGCAGTACTTC. This codes for CASSTLPGQGVYEQYF.

The chain couples TRBV30 to TRBJ1-4; D perhaps matches TRBD1 (5 bases). Germline V gene lookup returns CDR1 GTSNPN and CDR2 SVGIG (reference sequence). Between the trimmed V and J ends, which lost 5 bases and 4 bases, there was a span of 11 bases. The CDR3 totals 13 residues. For the CDR3, the DNA is TGTGCCTGGGACCCAGGGCATAATGAAAAACTGTTTTTT. Protein product: CAWDPGHNEKLFF.

V and J are TRBV5-1 and TRBJ1-3; D is uncertain. V was trimmed by 6 bases and J by 0 bases, leaving 13 bases between them. This CDR3 region has 15 residues. In germline, CDR1 is SGHRS, CDR2 YFSETQ. The CDR3 region has the DNA TGCGCCAGCACCAACGACGCCAACTCTGGAAACACCATATATTTT. This translates into CASTNDANSGNTIYF.

The chain combines TRBV19 with TRBJ2-7; perhaps TRBD1 as D (6 bases). The germline V and J ends were trimmed by 3 bases and 6 bases, with 24 bases remaining between them. Looked up from germline, CDR1 is LNHDA and CDR2 is SQIVND (reference sequence). The CDR3 sequence is 17 residues long. As DNA, the CDR3 is TGTGCCAGTAGTATGTTGGGCTCCGGGCAGGGGCGTCGCGAGCAGTACTTC. Translation gives CASSMLGSGQGRREQYF.

Details on this clone: Within the sample, other DNA sequences also encode this same CDR3. This chain uses TRBV28 with TRBJ1-1; a weak D match, TRBD1 (5 bases). V lost 3 bases to trimming and J lost 6 bases, with 11 bases between them. Per the germline V gene, CDR1 is MDHEN and CDR2 is SYDVKM. There are 13 residues in the CDR3. In DNA form, the CDR3 reads TGTGCCAGCAGTTTTCCGGGGGTAGCTGAAGCTTTCTTT. Its translation is CASSFPGVAEAFF.

This chain connects TRBV5-1 to TRBJ2-3, with a possible D match to TRBD2 (5 bases). Germline assignment: CDR1 SGHRS and CDR2 YFSETQ. Between the trimmed V and J ends, which lost 0 bases and 6 bases, there was a span of 8 bases. The CDR3 has 13 amino acids. The CDR3 DNA reads TGCGCCAGCAGCTTGGCCTCGGGGGATACGCAGTATTTT. The encoded protein is CASSLASGDTQYF.

The chain recombines TRBV5-1 with TRBJ2-1, with TRBD2 identical over 15 bases. Germline CDR1 and CDR2: SGHRS and YFSETQ. Trimming took 4 bases from V and 7 from J; bases not matched to a gene: 6. This CDR3 has 16 amino acids. In DNA, the CDR3 is TGCGCCAGCAGCAGAACGGGACTAGCGGGAGGAAATGAGCAGTTCTTC. Its translation: CASSRTGLAGGNEQFF.

This clone was observed a few times. This sequence joins TRBV7-9 and TRBJ1-1; perhaps TRBD1 as D (5 bases). Between the trimmed V and J ends, which lost 6 bases and 5 bases, there was a span of 10 bases. The CDR3 runs to 12 residues. CDR1 is SEHNR and CDR2 is FQNEAQ in the germline V gene (reference sequence). The CDR3 loop is CASSSGGTEAFF. In nucleotides, the CDR3 is TGTGCCAGCAGTTCGGGGGGGACTGAAGCTTTCTTT.

The chain uses TRBV5-1 and TRBJ2-2; no clear D gene. Per the germline V gene, CDR1 is SGHRS and CDR2 is YFSETQ. V lost 6 bases and J lost 3, with 12 bases in between. The CDR3 is made up of 14 amino acids. The CDR3: CASNRRADTGELFF. In DNA form, the CDR3 reads TGCGCCAGCAACAGACGTGCCGACACCGGGGAGCTGTTTTTT.

The V gene is TRBV7-8, the J gene TRBJ2-7; 7 bases are a match to TRBD2. Germline V CDR1 and CDR2: SGHVS, FQNEAQ. The CDR3 spans 13 residues. Trimming took 4 bases from V and 7 from J; bases not matched to a gene: 7. The CDR3 spells CASSSSPAGEQYF. The CDR3 DNA reads TGTGCCAGCAGCTCGTCGCCAGCGGGAGAGCAGTACTTC.

Of note for this clone: The limits of the CDR3 on the DNA are not certain, so only TCRdb's listed CDR3 is given. J is TRBJ1-4 and V is TRBV5-1. The CDR3 is 15 amino acids long, termini counted. From germline, CDR1 is SGHRS and CDR2 YFSETQ. The CDR3 sequence is CASSFGQGGGEKLFF.

This rearrangement joins TRBV28 to TRBJ2-2; D is uncertain. Deletions cut 4 bases from V and 0 bases from J, with 12 bases between. The CDR3 spans 16 residues. Germline loops: CDR1 MDHEN, CDR2 SYDVKM. CDR3 DNA: TGTGCCAGCAGTTCCCTTTCCGCGACGAACACCGGGGAGCTGTTTTTT. This translates into CASSSLSATNTGELFF.

The chain couples TRBV5-6 to TRBJ1-5; 10 positions match TRBD1. Germline trimming cut 0 bases from V and 6 bases from J; bases unmatched to any gene: 6. This CDR3 has 16 amino acids. Germline-derived CDR1 and CDR2 are SGHDT and YYEEEE. The DNA for the CDR3 is TGTGCCAGCAGCTTGGGGGGGACAGGGGACGGTCAGCCCCAGCATTTT. This encodes CASSLGGTGDGQPQHF.

This sequence joins TRBV19 and TRBJ1-5; possible D gene TRBD1, 5 bases. The ends were cut back, 4 bases at V and 9 bases at J, with 16 bases in the middle. The germline V gene has CDR1 LNHDA and CDR2 SQIVND (reference sequence). There are 14 residues in the CDR3. CDR3 sequence: CASSTFQGQGPQHF. CDR3 nucleotide sequence: TGTGCCAGTAGTACCTTTCAAGGGCAGGGGCCCCAGCATTTT.

The chain links TRBV20-1 to TRBJ2-7; D remains ambiguous. Trimming removed 3 bases at V and 7 bases at J, with 10 bases between. CDR3 length: 11 amino acids. Germline V lookup: CDR1 DFQATT, CDR2 SNEGSKA (reference sequence). This chain's CDR3 is CSASGEKEQYF. CDR3 DNA: TGCAGTGCTAGTGGAGAGAAGGAGCAGTACTTC.